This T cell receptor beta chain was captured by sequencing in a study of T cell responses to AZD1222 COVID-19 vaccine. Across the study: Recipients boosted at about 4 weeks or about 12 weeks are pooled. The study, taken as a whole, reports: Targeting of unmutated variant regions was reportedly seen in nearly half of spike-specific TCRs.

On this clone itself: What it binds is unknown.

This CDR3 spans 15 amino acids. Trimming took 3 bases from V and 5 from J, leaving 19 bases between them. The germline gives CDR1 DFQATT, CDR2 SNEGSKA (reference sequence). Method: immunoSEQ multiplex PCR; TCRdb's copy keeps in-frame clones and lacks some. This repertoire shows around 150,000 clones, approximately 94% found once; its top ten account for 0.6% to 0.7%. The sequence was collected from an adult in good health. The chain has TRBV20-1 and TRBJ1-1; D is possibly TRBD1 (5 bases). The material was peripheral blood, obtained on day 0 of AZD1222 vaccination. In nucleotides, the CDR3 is TGCAGTGCTAGTGACCCCAGGGCAAGAGGAACTGAAGCTTTCTTT. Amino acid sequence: CSASDPRARGTEAFF.